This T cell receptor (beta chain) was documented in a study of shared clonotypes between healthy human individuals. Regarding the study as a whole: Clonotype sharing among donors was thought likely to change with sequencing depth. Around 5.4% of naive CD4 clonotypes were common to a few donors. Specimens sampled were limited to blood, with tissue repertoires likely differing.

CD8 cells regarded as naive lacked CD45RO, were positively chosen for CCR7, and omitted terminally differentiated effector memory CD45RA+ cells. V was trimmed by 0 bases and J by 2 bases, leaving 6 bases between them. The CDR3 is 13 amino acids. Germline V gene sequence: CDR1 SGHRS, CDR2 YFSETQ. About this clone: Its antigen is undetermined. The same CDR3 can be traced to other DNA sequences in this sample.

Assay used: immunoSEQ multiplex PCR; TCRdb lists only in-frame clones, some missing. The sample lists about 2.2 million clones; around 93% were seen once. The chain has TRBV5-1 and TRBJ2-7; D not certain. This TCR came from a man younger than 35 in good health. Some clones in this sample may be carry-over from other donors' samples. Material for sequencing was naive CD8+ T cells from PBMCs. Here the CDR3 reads CASSLGPTYEQYF. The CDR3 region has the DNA TGCGCCAGCAGCTTGGGACCGACCTACGAGCAGTACTTC. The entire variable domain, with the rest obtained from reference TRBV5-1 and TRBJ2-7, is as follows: KAGVTQTPRYLIKTRGQQVTLSCSPISGHRSVSWYQQTPGQGLQFLFEYFSETQRNKGNFPGRFSGRQFSNSRSEMNVSTLELGDSALYLCASSLGPTYEQYFGPGTRLTVT.